This T cell receptor (beta chain) was documented in a study of shared clonotypes between healthy human individuals. Trimming removed 5 bases at V and 0 bases at J, with 8 bases between. Germline V gene data show CDR1 as MNHNY and CDR2 as SVGAGI (reference sequence). This CDR3 is built from 14 residues. Using immunoSEQ multiplex PCR, the repertoire was profiled, and TCRdb retains in-frame clones only, with some absent. The sample lists some 1.4 million clones, 96% occurring once. A note on this clone: No antigen is known for it.

Study-level results: What naive subsets generally showed was a larger estimated richness than memory subsets showed.

Naive CD4+ cells were CD45RA-selected; the remaining cells were memory. The origin of this receptor is a young man in good health. The chain is built from TRBV6-6 and TRBJ1-5; TRBD1 is a possible D gene (5 bases). Sequencing was performed on naive CD4+ T cells sorted from blood. Subset described: CD45RA+ positively selected. CDR3 nucleotides: TGTGCCAGCAGTGGACAATATAGCAATCAGCCCCAGCATTTT. It translates to CASSGQYSNQPQHF.